This TCR beta chain was recovered during a study of T cell responses to AZD1222 COVID-19 vaccine. The wider study: It was second doses at about 4 or about 12 weeks that were pooled. Study results and limitations: Mapped onto spike, vaccine-associated CD4 TCRs spanned it and were dominant at 160-218 and 743-854. Recipients of AZD1222 seropositive at baseline numbered only 6 or 7.

A note on this clone: As yet, its antigen is unknown.

Trimming removed 5 bases from V and 7 bases from J; junction bases left unmatched: 7. The germline V gene encodes CDR1 MDHEN and CDR2 SYDVKM. The CDR3 sequence is 15 residues long. Only in-frame clones appear in the TCRdb table, and some are missing; sequencing was by immunoSEQ multiplex PCR. The repertoire includes 150,000 to 200,000 clones, 80% to 90% of them detected once, and 6.9% sits in the top ten. The material sequenced was peripheral blood, taken on day 0 of AZD1222 vaccination. The chain combines TRBV28 with TRBJ2-2; 10 nucleotides match TRBD2. This clonotype originated in an adult in good health. CDR3 nucleotide sequence: TGTGCCAGCAGTCTTAGCGGGGGGCAGAGCGGGGAGCTGTTTTTT. Translating it yields CASSLSGGQSGELFF.